The 5 T cell receptor beta chains presented below share a single source sample, sequenced in a study of T cell responses to AZD1222 COVID-19 vaccine. The data were produced by immunoSEQ multiplex PCR, yet TCRdb's version contains in-frame clones alone and is incomplete. Of about 39,000 clones listed, about nine tenths were seen once; the top ten hold about two fifths. The material sequenced was peripheral blood, taken 28 days after the second AZD1222 dose. The receptors derive from an adult who received the AZD1222 COVID-19 vaccine.

This sequence joins TRBV19 and TRBJ2-3, with D possibly called TRBD1 or TRBD2 (6 bases each). The CDR3 extends over 15 amino acids. The germline V and J ends were trimmed by 2 bases and 3 bases, with 12 bases remaining between them. Germline values: CDR1 LNHDA, CDR2 SQIVND (reference sequence). The CDR3 sequence is CASSIITGRTDTQYF. In DNA, the CDR3 is TGTGCCAGTAGTATAATCACAGGGAGGACAGATACGCAGTATTTT.

The chain links TRBV7-2 to TRBJ1-2; D ambiguous. V was shortened by 4 bases and J by 5 bases, with 11 bases between the two germline ends. CDR3 length: 13 residues. Germline lookup yields CDR1 SGHTA and CDR2 FQGNSA. CDR3 nucleotides: TGTGCCAGCAGCTCCCGACGTGGTTATGGCTACACCTTC. Translated: CASSSRRGYGYTF.

J is TRBJ1-1 and V is TRBV6-5; weak D call: TRBD1 (5 bases). V was shortened by 3 bases and J by 3 bases, with 17 bases between the two germline ends. CDR3 size: 16 residues. Germline loops: CDR1 MNHEY, CDR2 SVGAGI. This CDR3 is CASSYLGKGEDTEAFF. The CDR3 DNA reads as TGTGCCAGCAGTTATTTAGGGAAAGGGGAGGACACTGAAGCTTTCTTT.

V usage is TRBV15 and J usage is TRBJ1-1; D is possibly TRBD1 (6 bases). Per germline, CDR1 LNHNV and CDR2 YYDKDF (reference sequence). This CDR3 contains 15 residues. Trimming left V 1 base short and J 2 bases short, with 11 bases between. CDR3 region: CATSRAGTYNTEAFF. The CDR3 coding sequence is TGTGCCACCAGCAGAGCCGGGACATACAACACTGAAGCTTTCTTT.

The genes are TRBV10-3 and TRBJ2-1; 8 bases match TRBD2. This CDR3 has 13 residues. Germline V gene lookup returns CDR1 ENHRY and CDR2 SYGVKD. J gave up 6 bases and V 8 bases, and 6 bases lay outside the gene matches. The CDR3 DNA sequence: TGTGCCATCTCCCGGGGGGGCACCAATGAGCAGTTCTTC. The encoded protein is CAISRGGTNEQFF.